The 10 T cell receptor beta chains listed next were all sequenced from one sample in a study of post-analysis software for immune sequencing data. Study-level results: There were a few TRBV segments more frequent in patients than controls, and TRBV5-6, TRBV5-1 and TRBV20-1 were among them.

cDNA libraries for TCR beta contained unique molecular identifiers. TCRdb independently ran MiXCR on the PCR reads; one entry per CDR3 protein. The sample lists more than 350,000 distinct CDR3 sequences, roughly 38% occurring once. No antigen is known for these receptors. The sequencing sample was made of blood. The receptors here all came from a girl aged 2 to 10 with multiple sclerosis.

This chain uses TRBV29-1 with TRBJ2-7, with 7 nucleotides matching TRBD1. The V gene end was trimmed by 7 bases and the J gene end by 6 bases; junction bases not matched to a gene: 9. Germline assignment: CDR1 SQVTM and CDR2 ANQGSEA. The CDR3 consists of 12 residues. This CDR3 is CSASQGKREQYF. The CDR3 coding sequence is TGCAGCGCTTCACAGGGGAAGCGCGAGCAGTACTTC.

This clonotype was recorded many times. At one of its ends the junction is not consistent with the germline gene, which may arise from a read error. The chain links TRBV18 to TRBJ2-5, with D possibly matching TRBD1 (5 bases). The V gene's germline CDR1 is KGHSH and CDR2 LQKENI. The CDR3 contains 13 residues. The CDR3 coding sequence is TGCGCCAGCAGCCCCCGGACACAAGAGACCCAGTACTTC. Its translation is CASSPRTQETQYF.

The chain has TRBV7-2 and TRBJ2-7; no clear D. The V gene's germline CDR1 is SGHTA and CDR2 FQGNSA. Trimming took 6 bases from V and 3 from J, leaving 15 bases between them. This CDR3 is built from 14 residues. The CDR3 loop reads CASRRLVESYEQYF. The CDR3 DNA is TGTGCCAGCAGGCGATTGGTGGAGAGCTACGAGCAGTACTTC.

To note about this clonotype: A read error may produce the germline difference seen at one junction end. This chain joins TRBV20-1 and TRBJ2-7, with 10 positions matching TRBD2. The CDR3 sequence is 14 residues long. Germline loops: CDR1 DFQATT, CDR2 SNEGSKA (reference sequence). The CDR3 spells CSALGLADPYDQYF. CDR3 sequence (DNA): TGCAGTGCCCTTGGACTAGCGGACCCCTACGATCAGTACTTC.

This rearrangement joins TRBV12-3 or TRBV12-4 to TRBJ2-1; a weak D match, TRBD2 (6 bases). There are 16 residues in the CDR3. Deletions cut 0 bases from V and 8 bases from J, with 17 bases between. In nucleotides, the CDR3 is TGTGCCAGCAGTTTAGCGGCTGCGGGGCTAACAGATGAGCAGTTCTTC. It specifies CASSLAAAGLTDEQFF.

This chain joins TRBV7-6 and TRBJ1-4; D is unclear. Deletions cut 5 bases from V and 10 bases from J, with 20 bases between. Germline V CDR1 and CDR2: SGHVS, FNYEAQ. This CDR3 is built from 15 residues. This CDR3 is CASSPGIGERRKLFF. For the CDR3, the DNA is TGTGCCAGCAGCCCGGGTATCGGGGAAAGGAGAAAACTGTTTTTT.

Ten or more counts support this clonotype. This chain uses TRBV7-2 with TRBJ1-2; 9 bases map to TRBD1. V shed 11 bases, J shed 6 bases, and the junction held 19 bases outside the gene matches. Germline V gene lookup returns CDR1 SGHTA and CDR2 FQGNSA. The CDR3 totals 16 residues. The DNA of the CDR3 is TGTGCCGCACTCGCCCCGGACAGGGGATTTAGAAATGGCTACACCTTC. It codes for CAALAPDRGFRNGYTF.

The V call is TRBV27, the J call TRBJ2-1; no firm D call. V was pared by 7 bases and J by 0 bases, with 7 bases between. The CDR3 extends over 13 amino acids. The V gene's germline CDR1 is MNHEY and CDR2 SMNVEV (reference sequence). DNA of the CDR3: TGTGCCAGCAAAAGGAGCTCCTACAATGAGCAGTTCTTC. Translated: CASKRSSYNEQFF.

The chain employs TRBV7-2 and TRBJ2-3; the match to TRBD2 covers 9 bases. With V trimmed by 5 bases and J by 3 bases, 6 bases remained unmatched. Germline values: CDR1 SGHTA, CDR2 FQGNSA. The CDR3 has 15 amino acids. CDR3 nucleotide sequence: TGTGCCAGCAGCCTATCTAGCGGGGTTACAGATACGCAGTATTTT. Protein sequence: CASSLSSGVTDTQYF.

The chain uses TRBV4-1 and TRBJ2-1, with D unresolved. Trimming removed 5 bases from V and 7 bases from J, with 33 bases in between. Looked up from germline, CDR1 is MGHRA and CDR2 is YSYEKL. This CDR3 contains 20 residues. CDR3 amino acids: CASSDYYRLKAAQPGNEQFF. The CDR3 DNA reads TGCGCCAGCAGCGATTACTACCGACTTAAGGCAGCCCAGCCCGGGAATGAGCAGTTCTTC.